What follows is one T cell receptor (beta chain) and its context. This entry belongs to a study of blood T cell repertoires in COVID-19. About the research overall: Collection of acute and convalescent COVID-19 samples took place in the United States, Italy and Spain. T cells, B-cell-depleted T cells, or PBMCs supplied cDNA or gDNA.

Patients of the Seattle cohort, enrolled during active infection, were followed longitudinally. Germline-derived CDR1 and CDR2 are LNHDA and SQIVND (reference sequence). The CDR3 consists of 14 residues. V lost 6 bases to trimming and J lost 2 bases, with 13 bases between them. Assay: immunoSEQ multiplex PCR; the TCRdb copy retains only in-frame clones and omits some. The sample lists around 330,000 clones; around 88% were seen once. The sequence was obtained from a woman in her thirties with COVID-19, enrolled during active disease. V gene TRBV19 combines with J gene TRBJ1-2; D gene uncertain. Sequenced: peripheral blood. DNA for the CDR3: TGTGCCAGTAGCCCGAGGGAAGTGAACTATGGCTACACCTTC. The encoded protein is CASSPREVNYGYTF.